The 21 T cell receptor beta chains given below trace back to one sample, sequenced in a study of radiotherapy plus CTLA-4 blockade in lung cancer. The protocol was immunoSEQ multiplex PCR, while the TCRdb copy is restricted to in-frame clones and leaves out a portion. The data show roughly 32,000 clones, roughly three quarters seen once. The sequencing used peripheral blood, collected from a patient treated with radiotherapy plus ipilimumab. The receptors come from a human donor with non-small cell lung cancer who had stable disease on radiotherapy plus ipilimumab.

This clone was found a few times. This sequence joins TRBV7-2 and TRBJ2-1; 7 bases agree with TRBD2. Germline V gene sequence: CDR1 SGHTA, CDR2 FQGNSA. The CDR3 sequence is 15 residues long. With 1 base clipped from V and 8 bases from J, the junction kept 8 bases outside the gene matches. The CDR3 nucleotides read TGTGCCAGCAGCTTAGGGGGCGGGAGAGGCCATGAGCAGTTCTTC. Its protein is CASSLGGGRGHEQFF.

V is TRBV18 and J is TRBJ2-1, with TRBD2 matching 15 bases. The germline V gene encodes CDR1 KGHSH and CDR2 LQKENI. The CDR3 consists of 16 residues. V trimming: 4 bases; J trimming: 8 bases; junction bases outside the gene matches: 6. This CDR3 is CASSLRTSGRGDEQFF. For the CDR3, the DNA is TGTGCCAGCTCACTTAGGACTAGCGGGAGGGGCGATGAGCAGTTCTTC.

The chain couples TRBV18 to TRBJ2-7, with 9 nucleotides matching TRBD1. Germline lookup yields CDR1 KGHSH and CDR2 LQKENI. The CDR3 covers 15 residues. Losses at the gene ends were 3 bases for V and 1 base for J; bases not matched to a gene: 4. The CDR3 DNA is TGTGCCAGCTCACCTACCGGGACAGGGTCCTACGAGCAGTACTTC. It is translated as CASSPTGTGSYEQYF.

This chain joins TRBV19 and TRBJ1-3, with D uncertain. Trimming stripped 3 bases from V and 0 bases from J, with 9 bases between. Germline assignment: CDR1 LNHDA and CDR2 SQIVND (reference sequence). There are 15 residues in the CDR3. CDR3 DNA sequence: TGTGCCAGTAGTATTATCCGGATCTCTGGAAACACCATATATTTT. Amino acid sequence: CASSIIRISGNTIYF.

This clone was detected a few times. CDR3 nucleotides: TGCGCCAGCAGCCAAGAGGCGAGCGGGACTTGGTTAGAGACCCAGTACTTC. Its protein product is CASSQEASGTWLETQYF. The J gene is TRBJ2-5, the V gene TRBV4-1, with TRBD2 matching over 7 bases. V lost 0 bases to trimming and J lost 4 bases; unmatched junction nucleotides: 11. This CDR3 spans 17 amino acids. Germline CDR1 reads MGHRA; CDR2 reads YSYEKL.

The V and J genes are TRBV5-4 and TRBJ2-1; TRBD1 aligns across 9 bases. Germline values: CDR1 SGHNT, CDR2 YYREEE (reference sequence). The CDR3 totals 16 residues. Trimming cost V 1 base and J 4 bases; bases outside gene matches: 6. The CDR3 DNA sequence: TGTGCCAGCAGCTTGACGGGGACAGGGTGGTACAATGAGCAGTTCTTC. Its protein is CASSLTGTGWYNEQFF.

The CDR3 sequence is CASSIGRLYGYTF. Written as DNA, the CDR3 is TGTGCCAGTAGTATCGGGCGGCTATATGGCTACACCTTC. J is TRBJ1-2 and V is TRBV19, with D hard to call. Germline lookup yields CDR1 LNHDA and CDR2 SQIVND (reference sequence). Deletions cut 3 bases from V and 5 bases from J, with 10 bases between. CDR3 length: 13 residues.

This clone appeared a few times. The chain has TRBV19 and TRBJ2-1; 7 nucleotides agree with TRBD2. CDR1 and CDR2 from the germline V gene are LNHDA and SQIVND (reference sequence). J lost 7 bases, V lost 6 bases, and 15 bases had no gene match. The CDR3 is 16 amino acids. The CDR3 coding sequence is TGTGCCAGTAGCCGTAAATCGGGCGGGAGTAAGAATGAGCAGTTCTTC. This translates into CASSRKSGGSKNEQFF.

This rearrangement joins TRBV7-2 to TRBJ2-3; no firm D call. The CDR3 spans 15 residues. V lost 4 bases, J lost 0 bases, and 11 bases lay in between. The germline CDR1 and CDR2 sequences are SGHTA and FQGNSA. The DNA for the CDR3 is TGTGCCAGCAGCTCGTCGGCGAGCAGCACAGATACGCAGTATTTT. Amino acids: CASSSSASSTDTQYF.

The chain carries TRBV5-4 and TRBJ2-1, with D possibly being TRBD1 (6 bases). The CDR3 covers 16 residues. Trimming took 1 base from V and 4 from J, leaving 15 bases between them. Germline assignment: CDR1 SGHNT and CDR2 YYREEE (reference sequence). CDR3 DNA sequence: TGTGCCAGCAGCTTGAATTCCGGGACACATTACAATGAGCAGTTCTTC. Translating gives CASSLNSGTHYNEQFF.

This chain links TRBV7-2 with TRBJ2-3; 9 bases line up with TRBD2. Germline V CDR1 and CDR2: SGHTA, FQGNSA. CDR3 length: 16 residues. Trimming took 3 bases from V and 1 from J; bases not matched to a gene: 5. CDR3 region: CASSLQRTSGTDTQYF. In nucleotides, the CDR3 is TGTGCCAGCAGCTTGCAACGGACTAGCGGCACAGATACGCAGTATTTT.

The rearrangement joins TRBV11-2 to TRBJ2-1; tentative D call: TRBD2 (6 bases). The ends were cut back, 1 base at V and 9 bases at J, with 13 bases in the middle. Germline V gives CDR1 SGHAT, CDR2 FQNNGV. This CDR3 comprises 14 residues. The CDR3 loop is CASSLGRLVAEQFF. Written as DNA, the CDR3 is TGTGCCAGCAGCTTAGGTAGACTAGTGGCTGAGCAGTTCTTC.

This sequence joins TRBV14 and TRBJ2-5, with D possibly matching TRBD1 (5 bases). The CDR3 totals 13 residues. The ends were cut back, 4 bases at V and 7 bases at J, with 13 bases in the middle. CDR1 and CDR2 (germline): SGHDN, FVKESK. CDR3 in DNA: TGTGCCAGCAGCCTCCGACAGCTGGGGACCCAGTACTTC. Translated, it gives CASSLRQLGTQYF.

This clone showed up just once. The gene calls are TRBV9 and TRBJ2-5, with D possibly being TRBD2 (6 bases). The CDR3 sequence is 17 residues long. V lost 4 bases and J lost 4, with 23 bases in between. The germline V gene encodes CDR1 SGDLS and CDR2 YYNGEE. CDR3 in DNA: TGTGCCAGCAGCACCGGTAATTTGGGAGGAGGAGGAGAGACCCAGTACTTC. Translating gives CASSTGNLGGGGETQYF.

The J gene is TRBJ2-7, the V gene TRBV19; D is unclear. CDR3 length: 13 amino acids. CDR1 is LNHDA, CDR2 SQIVND, per germline (reference sequence). V was trimmed by 8 bases and J by 4 bases, leaving 15 bases between them. CDR3 coding DNA: TGTGCCAGTTCGGCCCCCCCGACATACGAGCAGTACTTC. It is translated as CASSAPPTYEQYF.

This chain uses TRBV28 with TRBJ1-5; a possible D gene is TRBD1 (5 bases). Germline values: CDR1 MDHEN, CDR2 SYDVKM. The ends were cut back, 5 bases at V and 0 bases at J, with 11 bases in the middle. The CDR3 consists of 15 residues. The CDR3 DNA reads as TGTGCCAGCAGTCAACTGGGGCATAGCAATCAGCCCCAGCATTTT. Translation gives CASSQLGHSNQPQHF.

This clone was observed a single time. The chain uses TRBV30 and TRBJ2-5, with TRBD1 identical over 7 bases. The V and J ends lost 4 bases and 1 base, in that order; junction bases with no gene match: 15. The germline gives CDR1 GTSNPN, CDR2 SVGIG (reference sequence). The CDR3 loop spans 17 amino acids. The CDR3 reads CAWIHPTGWGSQETQYF. The DNA of the CDR3 is TGTGCCTGGATACACCCGACAGGGTGGGGGTCCCAAGAGACCCAGTACTTC.

The chain recombines TRBV29-1 with TRBJ2-3; possible D gene TRBD2, 5 bases. Trimming shortened V by 4 bases and J by 2 bases, and 13 bases separated the two germline ends. The CDR3 totals 14 residues. Germline CDR1 and CDR2: SQVTM and ANQGSEA. CDR3 bases: TGCAGCGTTGGTCCTAGCCTTAACACAGATACGCAGTATTTT. Translated: CSVGPSLNTDTQYF.

The chain has TRBV2 and TRBJ2-3; 8 nucleotides align to TRBD1. This CDR3 has 15 residues. The ends lost 2 bases at V and 6 bases at J; junction bases unmatched: 7. The V gene's germline CDR1 is SNHLY and CDR2 FYNNEI. As DNA, the CDR3 is TGTGCCAGCAGTGAAAGACAGGGGAGCCAGGATACGCAGTATTTT. It translates to CASSERQGSQDTQYF.

This clone was counted between two and nine times. The CDR3 spells CASSSMDEQFF. The CDR3 nucleotides read TGTGCCAGCAGCAGCATGGATGAGCAGTTCTTC. The chain carries TRBV5-6 and TRBJ2-1, with no clear D. Germline CDR1 reads SGHDT; CDR2 reads YYEEEE. V was cut by 4 bases and J by 8 bases, with 7 bases left in between. The CDR3 contains 11 residues.

The J gene is TRBJ2-7, the V gene TRBV5-1, with a weak D call TRBD2 (6 bases). The V end lost 6 bases, the J end lost 2 bases, and 18 bases lay between the germline ends. Looked up from germline, CDR1 is SGHRS and CDR2 is YFSETQ. The CDR3 extends over 15 amino acids. The CDR3: CASNPTGTAAYEQYF. CDR3 in DNA: TGCGCCAGCAACCCCACCGGGACTGCTGCCTACGAGCAGTACTTC.